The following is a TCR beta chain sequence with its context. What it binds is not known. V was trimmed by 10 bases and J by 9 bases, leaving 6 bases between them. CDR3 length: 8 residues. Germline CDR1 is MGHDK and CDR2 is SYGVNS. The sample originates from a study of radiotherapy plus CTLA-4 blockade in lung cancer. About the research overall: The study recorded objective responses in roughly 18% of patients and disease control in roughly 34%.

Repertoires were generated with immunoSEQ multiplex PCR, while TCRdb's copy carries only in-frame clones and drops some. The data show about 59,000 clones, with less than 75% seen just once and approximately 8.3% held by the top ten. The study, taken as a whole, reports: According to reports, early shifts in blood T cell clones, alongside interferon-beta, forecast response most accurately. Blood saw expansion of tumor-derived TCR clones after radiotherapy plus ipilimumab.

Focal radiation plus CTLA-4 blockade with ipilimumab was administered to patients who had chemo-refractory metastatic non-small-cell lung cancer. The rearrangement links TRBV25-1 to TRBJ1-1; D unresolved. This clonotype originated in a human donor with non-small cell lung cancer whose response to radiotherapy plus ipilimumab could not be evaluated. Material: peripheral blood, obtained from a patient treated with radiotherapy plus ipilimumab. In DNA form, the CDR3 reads TGTGCCACCCGTCAAGCTTTCTTT. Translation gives CATRQAFF.